This is a list of T cell receptor beta chains from one sample in a study of vaccination and CD4 T cells after COVID-19. Antigen specificity for these receptors is unknown. Via MiXCR, TCRdb re-called the PCR reads, giving one row per CDR3 protein. The sample consists of approximately 13,000 distinct CDR3 sequences, just under 65% of them appearing once. What was sequenced was CD4+ T cells from blood, cultured in vitro. The source is a human donor who had recovered from COVID-19. The CDR3 runs from the conserved cysteine through the conserved F or W. Each record gives: CDR3 DNA, CDR3 protein, D gene, clone size, V gene, J gene. The D gene is left open where the match is weak. The size of a clone is reported for some rows only, either as once, few or many, or as a class for expanded clones.

CDR3nt: TGTGCCACCAGTGATACGCTCGGCAGGGGTGGCAATGAGCAGTTCTTC; CDR3aa: CATSDTLGRGGNEQFF; d_gene: NA; abundance: NA; v_gene: TRBV24-1; j_gene: TRBJ2-1
CDR3nt: TGCAGTGCTAGAGATTGGCAGGGGCAAGAGACCCAGTACTTC; CDR3aa: CSARDWQGQETQYF; d_gene: NA; abundance: few; v_gene: TRBV20-1; j_gene: TRBJ2-5
CDR3nt: TGTGCCAGCAATCCAGGGGCCGGAGGCTACACCTTC; CDR3aa: CASNPGAGGYTF; d_gene: NA; abundance: NA; v_gene: TRBV2; j_gene: TRBJ1-2
CDR3nt: TGTGCCAGCAGTGATGTCAACATTCAGTACTTC; CDR3aa: CASSDVNIQYF; d_gene: NA; abundance: few; v_gene: TRBV25-1; j_gene: TRBJ2-4
CDR3nt: TGCAGTGGCCTCCGGGACAGAGGTCATTATGGCTACACCTTC; CDR3aa: CSGLRDRGHYGYTF; d_gene: TRBD1; abundance: NA; v_gene: TRBV20-1; j_gene: TRBJ1-2
CDR3nt: TGCAGTGCTAGAGATTCCCTAGCCAAAAACATTCAGTACTTC; CDR3aa: CSARDSLAKNIQYF; d_gene: NA; abundance: NA; v_gene: TRBV20-1; j_gene: TRBJ2-4
CDR3nt: TGTGCCCCCAACCTGGATACGCAGTATTTT; CDR3aa: CAPNLDTQYF; d_gene: NA; abundance: NA; v_gene: TRBV6-1; j_gene: TRBJ2-3
CDR3nt: TGTGCCAGCAGTTTGAGACCCGGAGAGCAGTACTTC; CDR3aa: CASSLRPGEQYF; d_gene: NA; abundance: NA; v_gene: TRBV12-3/TRBV12-4; j_gene: TRBJ2-7
CDR3nt: TGCGCCAGCAGCTTGGCCCGGGAGGCGGAGACCCAGTACTTC; CDR3aa: CASSLAREAETQYF; d_gene: TRBD2; abundance: NA; v_gene: TRBV5-1; j_gene: TRBJ2-5
CDR3nt: TGTGCCAGCAGCAAGACAGTTACTGAAGCTTTCTTT; CDR3aa: CASSKTVTEAFF; d_gene: NA; abundance: NA; v_gene: TRBV2; j_gene: TRBJ1-1
CDR3nt: TGTGCCAGCAGTTTCTGGACAGGACCTGAAGCTTTCTTT; CDR3aa: CASSFWTGPEAFF; d_gene: TRBD1; abundance: NA; v_gene: TRBV28; j_gene: TRBJ1-1
CDR3nt: TGTGCCACCAGTGATTTTGACTATGGCTACACCTTC; CDR3aa: CATSDFDYGYTF; d_gene: NA; abundance: NA; v_gene: TRBV24-1; j_gene: TRBJ1-2
CDR3nt: TGTGCCAGCAGCCTCACCGGGACCGTACTCCACTTT; CDR3aa: CASSLTGTVLHF; d_gene: NA; abundance: NA; v_gene: TRBV6-1; j_gene: TRBJ1-6
CDR3nt: TGTGCCAGCAGCCCGCCCCCGAACTCCCCTGAAGCTTTCTTT; CDR3aa: CASSPPPNSPEAFF; d_gene: NA; abundance: NA; v_gene: TRBV5-5; j_gene: TRBJ1-1
CDR3nt: TGTGCCAGCAGTGAAAGGGCAGAGACCCAGTACTTC; CDR3aa: CASSERAETQYF; d_gene: NA; abundance: NA; v_gene: TRBV6-1; j_gene: TRBJ2-5
CDR3nt: TGTGCCAGCAGTGAGCCCGGGACTAATCAGCCCCAGCATTTT; CDR3aa: CASSEPGTNQPQHF; d_gene: NA; abundance: NA; v_gene: TRBV25-1; j_gene: TRBJ1-5
CDR3nt: TGTGCCACCAGTGAAGGGACTGCCGTCAATGAGCAGTTCTTC; CDR3aa: CATSEGTAVNEQFF; d_gene: NA; abundance: NA; v_gene: TRBV24-1; j_gene: TRBJ2-1
CDR3nt: TGTGCCAGCACCGTTCGGGGGGATAACGAGCAGTACTTC; CDR3aa: CASTVRGDNEQYF; d_gene: TRBD2; abundance: NA; v_gene: TRBV2; j_gene: TRBJ2-7
CDR3nt: TGTGCCAGCAGTTACTCTGGGACAGCGGTCTCTGGAAACACCATATATTTT; CDR3aa: CASSYSGTAVSGNTIYF; d_gene: TRBD1; abundance: NA; v_gene: TRBV6-5; j_gene: TRBJ1-3
CDR3nt: TGTGCCAGCAGGTCCGGGACAGGGGTTAGCAATCAGCCCCAGCATTTT; CDR3aa: CASRSGTGVSNQPQHF; d_gene: TRBD1; abundance: NA; v_gene: TRBV12-3/TRBV12-4; j_gene: TRBJ1-5
CDR3nt: TGTGCCAGCGCGACAGGGGAAGGAGGTGAGCAGTTCTTC; CDR3aa: CASATGEGGEQFF; d_gene: TRBD1; abundance: NA; v_gene: TRBV19; j_gene: TRBJ2-1
CDR3nt: TGTGCCAGCAGCTTAGCGCCGGGACAGTCCCAGCATTTT; CDR3aa: CASSLAPGQSQHF; d_gene: TRBD1; abundance: NA; v_gene: TRBV7-9; j_gene: TRBJ1-5
CDR3nt: TGCGCCAGCAGCCAAGTGACAGACAATCAGCCCCAGCATTTT; CDR3aa: CASSQVTDNQPQHF; d_gene: NA; abundance: once; v_gene: TRBV4-1; j_gene: TRBJ1-5
CDR3nt: TGTGCCAGCAGTTTATCAGGAAGGAACACTGAAGCTTTCTTT; CDR3aa: CASSLSGRNTEAFF; d_gene: NA; abundance: NA; v_gene: TRBV28; j_gene: TRBJ1-1
CDR3nt: TGCAGTGCCAGGGGTAATGAAAAACTGTTTTTT; CDR3aa: CSARGNEKLFF; d_gene: NA; abundance: few; v_gene: TRBV20-1; j_gene: TRBJ1-4
CDR3nt: TGTGCCAGCAGTAGGGGGGATAGGGATGAGCAGTTCTTC; CDR3aa: CASSRGDRDEQFF; d_gene: NA; abundance: NA; v_gene: TRBV12-3/TRBV12-4; j_gene: TRBJ2-1